The 13 T cell receptor beta chains presented below share a single source sample, sequenced in a study of blood T cell repertoires in COVID-19. TCRdb keeps only in-frame clones here, not all; method: immunoSEQ multiplex PCR. The sample lists around 130,000 clones; around 85% were seen once. Source material: peripheral blood. Receptors originate from a man between 50 and 59 years old with acute or convalescent COVID-19.

This clone was recorded a few times. This chain links TRBV2 with TRBJ1-5; no firm D call. The germline CDR1 and CDR2 sequences are SNHLY and FYNNEI. The CDR3 length is 13 residues. Trimming shortened V by 6 bases and J by 4 bases, and 10 bases separated the two germline ends. The CDR3 DNA reads TGTGCCAGCAGACGGGATGGGAATCAGCCCCAGCATTTT. It specifies CASRRDGNQPQHF. Complete variable domain (other parts from reference TRBV2 and TRBJ1-5): EPEVTQTPSHQVTQMGQEVILRCVPISNHLYFYWYRQILGQKVEFLVSFYNNEISEKSEIFDDQFSVERPDGSNFTLKIRSTKLEDSAMYFCASRRDGNQPQHFGDGTRLSIL.

The DNA of the CDR3 is TGTGCCTGGGCTACCGGGGCGGGAGTGGTGTACGAGCAGTACTTC. This translates into CAWATGAGVVYEQYF. The chain carries TRBV30 and TRBJ2-7, with 7 bases matching TRBD2. CDR1 is GTSNPN and CDR2 is SVGIG in the germline V gene (reference sequence). Germline trimming cut 5 bases from V and 4 bases from J; bases unmatched to any gene: 14. This CDR3 has 15 amino acids.

V usage is TRBV9 and J usage is TRBJ2-1, with 8 bases lining up with TRBD1. CDR1 is SGDLS and CDR2 is YYNGEE in the germline V gene. The CDR3 has 17 residues. V dropped 2 bases and J dropped 5; count of bases not matched to a gene: 12. The CDR3, as DNA: TGTGCCAGCAGCGTGGGACCCCAGAGACAGGGGAACAATGAGCAGTTCTTC. It encodes CASSVGPQRQGNNEQFF.

This rearrangement joins TRBV9 to TRBJ2-7; 8 bases match TRBD1. Germline V gives CDR1 SGDLS, CDR2 YYNGEE. Trimming at V came to 4 bases and at J to 4 bases, leaving 7 bases not matched to a gene. The CDR3 is 14 amino acids. DNA of the CDR3: TGTGCCAGCAGCCCCCGGACAGGGTGGTACGAGCAGTACTTC. Amino acids: CASSPRTGWYEQYF.

The J gene is TRBJ1-1, the V gene TRBV5-1, with 10 bases that match TRBD1. This CDR3 has 15 amino acids. Germline lookup yields CDR1 SGHRS and CDR2 YFSETQ. J lost 4 bases, V lost 6 bases, and 9 bases had no gene match. In DNA form, the CDR3 reads TGCGCCAGCAAAACGACAGGGGGCGCCGGCACTGAAGCTTTCTTT. The encoded protein is CASKTTGGAGTEAFF.

The V call is TRBV4-1, the J call TRBJ1-6, with D possibly being TRBD1 (6 bases). Germline V gene sequence: CDR1 MGHRA, CDR2 YSYEKL. There are 16 residues in the CDR3. V lost 4 bases, J lost 4 bases, and 14 bases lay in between. This CDR3 is CASSPNGQTYNSPLHF. As DNA, the CDR3 is TGCGCCAGCAGCCCCAATGGACAGACTTATAATTCACCCCTCCACTTT.

The table lists this clone with a count of one. V is TRBV6-5 and J is TRBJ2-1, with 10 nucleotides matching TRBD2. In germline, CDR1 is MNHEY, CDR2 SVGAGI. This CDR3 has 16 residues. V lost 0 bases, J lost 7 bases, and 6 bases stayed unmatched. The CDR3 DNA follows: TGTGCCAGCAGTTACTCGAAGGTAGCGGGGGGAAATGAGCAGTTCTTC. Protein product: CASSYSKVAGGNEQFF.

CDR3 bases: TGTGCCAGCAGTGGGGGGCCGGGTTCGGTGAACACCGGGGAGCTGTTTTTT. Translating it yields CASSGGPGSVNTGELFF. This chain uses TRBV6-1 with TRBJ2-2; D is perhaps TRBD1 (6 bases). With 4 bases removed from V and 1 base from J, the gap between germline ends came to 16 bases. Germline V CDR1 and CDR2: MNHNS, SASEGT. The CDR3 totals 17 residues.

This chain connects TRBV12-5 to TRBJ2-7, with D possibly being TRBD1 (5 bases). V was clipped by 8 bases and J by 0 bases, with 11 bases between them. The CDR3 spans 13 residues. Germline V gene data show CDR1 as LGHNT and CDR2 as FRNRAP. The CDR3 spells CASTWTNSYEQYF. The DNA of the CDR3 is TGTGCTAGTACCTGGACAAACTCCTACGAGCAGTACTTC.

This clone was picked up a small number of times. As DNA, the CDR3 is TGTGCCTGCGACAGCGGGAGGGCCCCTGCTTGGGGAAATGAGCAGTTCTTC. It encodes CACDSGRAPAWGNEQFF. V usage is TRBV30 and J usage is TRBJ2-1; the match to TRBD2 covers 10 bases. Germline CDR1 is GTSNPN and CDR2 is SVGIG (reference sequence). This CDR3 spans 17 amino acids. The junction had 18 bases not matched to a gene; V was cut back by 6 bases and J by 7 bases.

J is TRBJ2-3 and V is TRBV5-1; 7 nucleotides line up with TRBD2. The CDR3 is made up of 15 amino acids. Germline V lookup: CDR1 SGHRS, CDR2 YFSETQ. The junction had 6 bases not matched to a gene; V was cut back by 0 bases and J by 5 bases. CDR3 nucleotide sequence: TGCGCCAGCAGCTTGGTTTCTAGCGGTGGAGATACGCAGTATTTT. Its translation: CASSLVSSGGDTQYF. The whole variable domain, remainder taken from reference TRBV5-1 and TRBJ2-3, is KAGVTQTPRYLIKTRGQQVTLSCSPISGHRSVSWYQQTPGQGLQFLFEYFSETQRNKGNFPGRFSGRQFSNSRSEMNVSTLELGDSALYLCASSLVSSGGDTQYFGPGTRLTVL.

CDR3 amino acids: CATSKETVGVLGQPQHF. The CDR3 bases are TGTGCCACCAGCAAGGAGACGGTAGGAGTGTTGGGTCAGCCCCAGCATTTT. This sequence joins TRBV15 and TRBJ1-5; no clear D. Germline-derived CDR1 and CDR2 are LNHNV and YYDKDF (reference sequence). This CDR3 region has 17 residues. V dropped 4 bases and J dropped 6 bases, with 22 bases sitting between them.

V usage is TRBV5-1 and J usage is TRBJ1-3; no clear D. This CDR3 spans 17 amino acids. Looked up from germline, CDR1 is SGHRS and CDR2 is YFSETQ. V was shortened by 0 bases and J by 0 bases, with 13 bases between the two germline ends. The DNA of the CDR3 is TGCGCCAGCAGCTTGGCGAGGGCAGAACTCTCTGGAAACACCATATATTTT. It yields the protein CASSLARAELSGNTIYF.